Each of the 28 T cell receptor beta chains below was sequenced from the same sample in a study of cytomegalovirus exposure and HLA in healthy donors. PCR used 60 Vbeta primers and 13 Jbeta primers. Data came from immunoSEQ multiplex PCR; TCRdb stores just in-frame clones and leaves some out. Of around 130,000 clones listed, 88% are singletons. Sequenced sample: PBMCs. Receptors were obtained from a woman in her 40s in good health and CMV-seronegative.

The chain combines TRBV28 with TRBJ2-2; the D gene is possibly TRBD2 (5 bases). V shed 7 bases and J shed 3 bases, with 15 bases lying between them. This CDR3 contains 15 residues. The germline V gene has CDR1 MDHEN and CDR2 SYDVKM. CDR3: CASNRASLDTGELFF. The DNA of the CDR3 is TGTGCCAGCAACCGGGCTAGCTTGGACACCGGGGAGCTGTTTTTT.

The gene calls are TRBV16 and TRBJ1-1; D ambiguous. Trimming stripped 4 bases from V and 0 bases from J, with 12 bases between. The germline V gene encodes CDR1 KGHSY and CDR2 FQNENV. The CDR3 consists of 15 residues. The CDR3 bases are TGTGCCAGCAGCCCTATTCCGGGGATGAACACTGAAGCTTTCTTT. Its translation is CASSPIPGMNTEAFF.

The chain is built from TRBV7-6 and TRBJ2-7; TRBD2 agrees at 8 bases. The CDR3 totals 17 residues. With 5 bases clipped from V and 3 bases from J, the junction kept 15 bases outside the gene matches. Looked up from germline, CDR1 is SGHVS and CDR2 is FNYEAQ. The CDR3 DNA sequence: TGTGCCAGCAGCGACGACCTGGTGTTTAGCGGGAACTACGAGCAGTACTTC. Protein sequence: CASSDDLVFSGNYEQYF.

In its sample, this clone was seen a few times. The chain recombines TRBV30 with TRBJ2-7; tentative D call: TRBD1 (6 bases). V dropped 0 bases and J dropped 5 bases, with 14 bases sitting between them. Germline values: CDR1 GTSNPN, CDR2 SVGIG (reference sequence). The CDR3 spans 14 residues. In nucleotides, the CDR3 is TGTGCCTGGAGTGTCGGGACAATGCTCCACGAGCAGTACTTC. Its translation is CAWSVGTMLHEQYF. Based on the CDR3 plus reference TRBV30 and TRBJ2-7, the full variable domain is SQTIHQWPATLVQPVGSPLSLECTVEGTSNPNLYWYRQAAGRGLQLLFYSVGIGQISSEVPQNLSASRPQDRQFILSSKKLLLSDSGFYLCAWSVGTMLHEQYFGPGTRLTVT.

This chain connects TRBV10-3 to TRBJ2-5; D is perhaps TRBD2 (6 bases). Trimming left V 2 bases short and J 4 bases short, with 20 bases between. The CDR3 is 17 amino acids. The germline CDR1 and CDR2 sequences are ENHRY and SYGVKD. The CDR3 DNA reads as TGTGCCATCAGTGAGGCGGGCCCCGCCGCGGGGAGAGAGACCCAGTACTTC. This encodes CAISEAGPAAGRETQYF.

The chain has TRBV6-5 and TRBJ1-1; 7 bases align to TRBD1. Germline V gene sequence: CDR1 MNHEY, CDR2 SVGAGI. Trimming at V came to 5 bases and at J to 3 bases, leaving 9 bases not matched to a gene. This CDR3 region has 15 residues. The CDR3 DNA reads TGTGCCAGCAGTCCGACGACAGGGTGGCACACTGAAGCTTTCTTT. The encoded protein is CASSPTTGWHTEAFF.

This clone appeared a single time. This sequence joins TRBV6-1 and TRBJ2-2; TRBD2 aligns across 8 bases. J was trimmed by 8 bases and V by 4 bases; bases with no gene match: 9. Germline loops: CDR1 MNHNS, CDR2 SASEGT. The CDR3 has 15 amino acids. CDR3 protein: CASSVLAAGRGELFF. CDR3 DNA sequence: TGTGCCAGCAGTGTACTAGCGGCGGGTAGAGGGGAGCTGTTTTTT.

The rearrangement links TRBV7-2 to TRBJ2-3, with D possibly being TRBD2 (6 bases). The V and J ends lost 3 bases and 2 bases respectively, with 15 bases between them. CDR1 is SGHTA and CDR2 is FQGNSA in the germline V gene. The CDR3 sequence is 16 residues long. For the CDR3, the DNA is TGTGCCAGCAGCTTGCCCCTTAGCGGCCACACAGATACGCAGTATTTT. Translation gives CASSLPLSGHTDTQYF.

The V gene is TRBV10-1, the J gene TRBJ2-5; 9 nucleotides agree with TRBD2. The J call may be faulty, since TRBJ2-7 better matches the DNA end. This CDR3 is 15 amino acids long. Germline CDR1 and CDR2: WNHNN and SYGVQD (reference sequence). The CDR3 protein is CASSESLAGTYEQYF. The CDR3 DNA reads TGCGCCAGCAGTGAGTCTCTAGCGGGAACCTACGAGCAGTACTTC.

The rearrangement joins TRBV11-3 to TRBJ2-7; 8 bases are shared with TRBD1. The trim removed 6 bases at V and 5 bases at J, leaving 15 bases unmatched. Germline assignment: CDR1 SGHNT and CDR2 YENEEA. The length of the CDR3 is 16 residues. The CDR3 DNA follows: TGTGCCAGCAGTCCTTACCCGGACAGGGACCGTAACGAGCAGTACTTC. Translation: CASSPYPDRDRNEQYF.

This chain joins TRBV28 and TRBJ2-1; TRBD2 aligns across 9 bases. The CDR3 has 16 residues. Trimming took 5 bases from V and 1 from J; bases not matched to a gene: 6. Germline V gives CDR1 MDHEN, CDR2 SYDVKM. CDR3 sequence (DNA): TGTGCCAGCAGTGCCCTAGCGGGATTTTCCTACAATGAGCAGTTCTTC. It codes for CASSALAGFSYNEQFF.

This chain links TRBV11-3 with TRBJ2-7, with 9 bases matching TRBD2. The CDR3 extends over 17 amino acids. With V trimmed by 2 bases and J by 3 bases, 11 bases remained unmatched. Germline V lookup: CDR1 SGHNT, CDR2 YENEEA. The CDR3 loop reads CASSLRTPAGGFYEQYF. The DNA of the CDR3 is TGTGCCAGCAGCTTACGAACCCCAGCGGGAGGCTTCTACGAGCAGTACTTC.

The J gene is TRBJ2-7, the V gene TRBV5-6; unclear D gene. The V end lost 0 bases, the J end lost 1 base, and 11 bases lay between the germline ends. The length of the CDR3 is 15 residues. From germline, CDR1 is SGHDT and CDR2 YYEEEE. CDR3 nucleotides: TGTGCCAGCAGCTTGGCCCCAAGCGTTTCCTACGAGCAGTACTTC. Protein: CASSLAPSVSYEQYF.

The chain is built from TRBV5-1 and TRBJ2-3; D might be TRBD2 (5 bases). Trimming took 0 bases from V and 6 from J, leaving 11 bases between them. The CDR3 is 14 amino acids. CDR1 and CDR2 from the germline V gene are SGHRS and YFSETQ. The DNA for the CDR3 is TGCGCCAGCAGCTTGGGACTACCGAGGGATACGCAGTATTTT. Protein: CASSLGLPRDTQYF.

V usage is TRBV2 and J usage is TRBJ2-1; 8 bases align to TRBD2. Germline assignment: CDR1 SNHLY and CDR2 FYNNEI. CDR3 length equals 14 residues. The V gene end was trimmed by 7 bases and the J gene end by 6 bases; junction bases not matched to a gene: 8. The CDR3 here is CASILGLAGNEQFF. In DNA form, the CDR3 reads TGTGCCAGCATTCTAGGACTAGCCGGCAATGAGCAGTTCTTC.

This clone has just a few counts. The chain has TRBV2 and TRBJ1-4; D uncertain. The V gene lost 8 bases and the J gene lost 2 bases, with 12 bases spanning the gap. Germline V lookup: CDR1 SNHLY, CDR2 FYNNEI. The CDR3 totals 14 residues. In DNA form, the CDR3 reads TGTGCCAGCTCATTCAGGTCGACTAATGAAAAACTGTTTTTT. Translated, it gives CASSFRSTNEKLFF.

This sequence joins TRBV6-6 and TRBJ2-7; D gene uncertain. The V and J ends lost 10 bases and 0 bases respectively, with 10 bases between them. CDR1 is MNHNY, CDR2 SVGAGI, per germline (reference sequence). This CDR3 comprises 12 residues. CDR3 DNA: TGTGCCACCGGGTCTTACTCCTACGAGCAGTACTTC. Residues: CATGSYSYEQYF.

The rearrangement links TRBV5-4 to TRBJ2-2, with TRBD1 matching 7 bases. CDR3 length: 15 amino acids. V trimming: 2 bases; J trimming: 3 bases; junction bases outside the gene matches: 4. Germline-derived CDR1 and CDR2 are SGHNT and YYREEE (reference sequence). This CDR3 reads CASSFTGQDTGELFF. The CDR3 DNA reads TGTGCCAGCAGCTTTACTGGACAGGACACCGGGGAGCTGTTTTTT.

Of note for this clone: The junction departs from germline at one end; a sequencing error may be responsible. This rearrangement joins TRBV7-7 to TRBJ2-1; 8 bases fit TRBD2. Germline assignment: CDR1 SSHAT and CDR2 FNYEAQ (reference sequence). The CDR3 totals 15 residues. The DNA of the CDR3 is TGTGCTAGCAGCTTAGAAGGGACTAGGGGGGATGAGCAGTTCTTC. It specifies CASSLEGTRGDEQFF.

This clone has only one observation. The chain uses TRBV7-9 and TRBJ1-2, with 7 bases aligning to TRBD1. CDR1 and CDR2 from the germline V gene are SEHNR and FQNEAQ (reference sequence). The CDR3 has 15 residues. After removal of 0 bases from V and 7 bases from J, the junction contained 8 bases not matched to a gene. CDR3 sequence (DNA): TGTGCCAGCAGCTTAGCTAGCACAGGGGATCGTGGCTACACCTTC. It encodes CASSLASTGDRGYTF.

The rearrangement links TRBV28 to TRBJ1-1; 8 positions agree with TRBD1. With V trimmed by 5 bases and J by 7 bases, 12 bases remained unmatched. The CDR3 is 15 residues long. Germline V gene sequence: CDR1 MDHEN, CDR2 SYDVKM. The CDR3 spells CASSAMDRERGEAFF. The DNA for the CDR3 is TGTGCCAGCAGTGCAATGGACAGGGAGCGGGGTGAAGCTTTCTTT. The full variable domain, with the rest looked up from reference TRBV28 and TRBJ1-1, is DVKVTQSSRYLVKRTGEKVFLECVQDMDHENMFWYRQDPGLGLRLIYFSYDVKMKEKGDIPEGYSVSREKKERFSLILESASTNQTSMYLCASSAMDRERGEAFFGQGTRLTVV.

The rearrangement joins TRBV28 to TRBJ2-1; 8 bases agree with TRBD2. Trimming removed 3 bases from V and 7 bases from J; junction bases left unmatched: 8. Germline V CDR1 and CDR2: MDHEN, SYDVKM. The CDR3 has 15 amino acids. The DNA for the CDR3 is TGTGCCAGCAGTTTTCCAGCGGGAGAAGGGAATGAGCAGTTCTTC. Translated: CASSFPAGEGNEQFF.

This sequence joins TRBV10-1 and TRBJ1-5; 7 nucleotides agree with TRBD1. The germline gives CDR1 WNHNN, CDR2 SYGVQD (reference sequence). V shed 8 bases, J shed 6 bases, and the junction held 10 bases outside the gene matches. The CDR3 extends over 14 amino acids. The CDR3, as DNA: TGCGCCAGCTCGAAAGTTAGGGGGCCTCAGCCCCAGCATTTT. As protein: CASSKVRGPQPQHF.

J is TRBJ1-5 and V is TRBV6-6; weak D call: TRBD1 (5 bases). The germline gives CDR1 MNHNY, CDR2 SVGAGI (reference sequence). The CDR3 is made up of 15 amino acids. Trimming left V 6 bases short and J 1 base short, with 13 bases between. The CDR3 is CASSPGTESNQPQHF. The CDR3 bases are TGTGCCAGCAGCCCGGGGACTGAGAGCAATCAGCCCCAGCATTTT.

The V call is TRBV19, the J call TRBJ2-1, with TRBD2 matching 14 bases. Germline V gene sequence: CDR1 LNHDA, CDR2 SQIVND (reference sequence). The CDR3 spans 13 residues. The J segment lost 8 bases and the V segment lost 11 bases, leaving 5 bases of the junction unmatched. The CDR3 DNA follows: TGTGCCTCACGACTAGCGGGAGGGGATGAGCAGTTCTTC. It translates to CASRLAGGDEQFF. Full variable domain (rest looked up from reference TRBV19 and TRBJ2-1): DGGITQSPKYLFRKEGQNVTLSCEQNLNHDAMYWYRQDPGQGLRLIYYSQIVNDFQKGDIAEGYSVSREKKESFPLTVTSAQKNPTAFYLCASRLAGGDEQFFGPGTRLTVL.

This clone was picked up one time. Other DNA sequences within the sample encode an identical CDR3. As DNA, the CDR3 is TGCGCCAGCAGCCGGGCGGGGGGCGAGCAGTTCTTC. This translates into CASSRAGGEQFF. The chain is built from TRBV5-1 and TRBJ2-1; 8 bases map to TRBD2. This CDR3 is built from 12 residues. Looked up from germline, CDR1 is SGHRS and CDR2 is YFSETQ. V was pared by 4 bases and J by 10 bases, with 4 bases of the junction left unmatched.

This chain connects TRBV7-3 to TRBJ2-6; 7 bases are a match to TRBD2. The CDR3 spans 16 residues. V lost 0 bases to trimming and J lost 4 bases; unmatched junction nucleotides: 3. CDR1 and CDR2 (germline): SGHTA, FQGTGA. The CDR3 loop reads CASSLTGGTGANVLTF. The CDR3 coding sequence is TGTGCCAGCAGCTTAACGGGGGGGACCGGGGCCAACGTCCTGACTTTC.

Written as DNA, the CDR3 is TGTGCCAGCAGTCCCCGGGGTAGCGGGACCTACGAGCAGTACTTC. Amino acid sequence: CASSPRGSGTYEQYF. V and J are TRBV27 and TRBJ2-7, with TRBD2 matching 8 bases. V shed 5 bases and J 2 bases; nucleotides not matched to a gene: 8. Germline V CDR1 and CDR2: MNHEY, SMNVEV (reference sequence). This CDR3 comprises 15 residues.